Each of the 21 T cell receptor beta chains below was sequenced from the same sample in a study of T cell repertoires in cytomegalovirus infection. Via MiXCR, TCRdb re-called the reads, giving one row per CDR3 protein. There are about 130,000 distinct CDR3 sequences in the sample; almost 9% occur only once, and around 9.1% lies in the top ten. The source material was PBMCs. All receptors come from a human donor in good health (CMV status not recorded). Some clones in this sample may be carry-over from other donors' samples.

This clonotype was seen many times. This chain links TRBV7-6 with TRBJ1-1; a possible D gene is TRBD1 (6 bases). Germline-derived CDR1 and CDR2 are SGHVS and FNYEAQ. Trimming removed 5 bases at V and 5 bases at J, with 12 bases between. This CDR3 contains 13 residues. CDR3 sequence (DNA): TGTGCCAGCAGCGGGGGGGCAGGAACTGAAGCTTTCTTT. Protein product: CASSGGAGTEAFF. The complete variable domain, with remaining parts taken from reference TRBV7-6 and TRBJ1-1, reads GAGVSQSPRYKVTKRGQDVALRCDPISGHVSLYWYRQALGQGPEFLTYFNYEAQQDKSGLPNDRFSAERPEGSISTLTIQRTEQRDSAMYRCASSGGAGTEAFFGQGTRLTVV.

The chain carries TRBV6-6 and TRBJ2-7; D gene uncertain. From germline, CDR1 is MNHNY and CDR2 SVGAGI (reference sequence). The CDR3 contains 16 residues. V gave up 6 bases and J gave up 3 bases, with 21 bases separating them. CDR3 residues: CASSSFGATQYYEQYF. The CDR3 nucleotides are TGTGCCAGCAGCTCATTCGGAGCGACGCAGTACTACGAGCAGTACTTC.

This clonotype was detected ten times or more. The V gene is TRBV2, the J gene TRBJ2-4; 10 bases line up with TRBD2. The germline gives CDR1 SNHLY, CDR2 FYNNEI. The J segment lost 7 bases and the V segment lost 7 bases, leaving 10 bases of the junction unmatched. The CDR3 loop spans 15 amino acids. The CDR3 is CASKAASGGGNIQYF. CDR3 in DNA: TGTGCCAGCAAGGCGGCTAGCGGGGGCGGGAACATTCAGTACTTC.

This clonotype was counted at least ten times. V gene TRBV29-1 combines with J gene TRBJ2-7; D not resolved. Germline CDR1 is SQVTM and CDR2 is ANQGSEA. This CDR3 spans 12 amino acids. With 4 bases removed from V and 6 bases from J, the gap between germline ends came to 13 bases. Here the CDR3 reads CSVGVSASEQYF. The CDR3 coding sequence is TGCAGCGTTGGGGTGTCCGCATCCGAGCAGTACTTC.

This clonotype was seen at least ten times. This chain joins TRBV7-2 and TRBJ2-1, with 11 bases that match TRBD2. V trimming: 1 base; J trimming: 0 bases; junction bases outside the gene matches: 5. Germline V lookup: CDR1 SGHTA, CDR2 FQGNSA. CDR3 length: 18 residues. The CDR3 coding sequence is TGTGCCAGCAGCTTAGAACTAGCGGGGGCCTCCTCCTACAATGAGCAGTTCTTC. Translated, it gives CASSLELAGASSYNEQFF. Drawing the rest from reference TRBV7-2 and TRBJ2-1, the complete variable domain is GAGVSQSPSNKVTEKGKDVELRCDPISGHTALYWYRQSLGQGLEFLIYFQGNSAPDKSGLPSDRFSAERTGGSVSTLTIQRTQQEDSAVYLCASSLELAGASSYNEQFFGPGTRLTVL.

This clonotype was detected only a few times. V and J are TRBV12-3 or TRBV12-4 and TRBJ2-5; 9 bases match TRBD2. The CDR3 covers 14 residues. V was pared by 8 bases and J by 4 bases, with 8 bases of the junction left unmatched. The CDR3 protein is CASSRGGVLETQYF. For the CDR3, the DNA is TGTGCCAGCTCTCGCGGGGGGGTCCTAGAGACCCAGTACTTC.

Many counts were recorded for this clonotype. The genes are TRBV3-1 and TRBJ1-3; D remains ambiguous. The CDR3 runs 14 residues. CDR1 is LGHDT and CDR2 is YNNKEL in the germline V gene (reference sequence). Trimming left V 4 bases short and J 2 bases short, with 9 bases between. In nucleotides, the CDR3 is TGTGCCAGCAGCCCTCGGGAGCCTGGAAACACCATATATTTT. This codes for CASSPREPGNTIYF.

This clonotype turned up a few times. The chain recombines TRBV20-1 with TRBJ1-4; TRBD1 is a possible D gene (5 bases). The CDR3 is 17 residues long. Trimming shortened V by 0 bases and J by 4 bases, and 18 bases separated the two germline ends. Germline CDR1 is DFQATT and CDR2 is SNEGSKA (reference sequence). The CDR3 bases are TGCAGTGCTAGAGATACTCAGGTGTTAGGGGTTAATGAAAAACTGTTTTTT. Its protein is CSARDTQVLGVNEKLFF.

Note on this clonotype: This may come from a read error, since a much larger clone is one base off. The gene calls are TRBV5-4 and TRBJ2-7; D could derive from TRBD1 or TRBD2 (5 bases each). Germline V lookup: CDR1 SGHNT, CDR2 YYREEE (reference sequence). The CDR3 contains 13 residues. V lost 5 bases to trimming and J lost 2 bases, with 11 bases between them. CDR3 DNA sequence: TGTGCCAGCAGACGAAGGGACGCCTACGAGCAGTACTTC. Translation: CASRRRDAYEQYF.

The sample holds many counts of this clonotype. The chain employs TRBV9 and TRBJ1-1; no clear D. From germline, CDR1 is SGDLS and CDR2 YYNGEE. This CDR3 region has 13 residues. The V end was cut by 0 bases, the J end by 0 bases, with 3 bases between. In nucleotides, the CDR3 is TGTGCCAGCAGCGTAGGGATGAACACTGAAGCTTTCTTT. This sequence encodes CASSVGMNTEAFF.

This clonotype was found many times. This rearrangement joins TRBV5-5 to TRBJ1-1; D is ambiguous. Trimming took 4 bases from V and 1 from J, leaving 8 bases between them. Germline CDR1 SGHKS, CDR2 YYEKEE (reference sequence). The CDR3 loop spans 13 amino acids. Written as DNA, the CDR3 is TGTGCCAGCAGCCGACAATCGAACACTGAAGCTTTCTTT. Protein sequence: CASSRQSNTEAFF.

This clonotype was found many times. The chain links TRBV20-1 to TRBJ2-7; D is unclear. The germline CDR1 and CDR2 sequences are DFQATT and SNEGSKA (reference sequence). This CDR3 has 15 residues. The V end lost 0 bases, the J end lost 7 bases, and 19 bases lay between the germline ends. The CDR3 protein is CSARDVSIISWEQYF. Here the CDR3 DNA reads TGCAGTGCTAGAGACGTTTCCATTATAAGCTGGGAGCAGTACTTC.

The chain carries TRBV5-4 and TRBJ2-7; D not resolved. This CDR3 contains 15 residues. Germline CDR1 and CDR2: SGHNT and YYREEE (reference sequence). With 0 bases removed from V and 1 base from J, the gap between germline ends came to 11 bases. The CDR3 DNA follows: TGTGCCAGCAGCTTGGGGGCCCCCTCATCCTACGAGCAGTACTTC. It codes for CASSLGAPSSYEQYF.

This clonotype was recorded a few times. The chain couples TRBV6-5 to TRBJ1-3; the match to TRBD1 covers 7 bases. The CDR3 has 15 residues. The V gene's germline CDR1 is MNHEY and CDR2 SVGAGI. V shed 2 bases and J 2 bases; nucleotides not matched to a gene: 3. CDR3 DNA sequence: TGTGCCAGCAGTTACCGAACAGGGGCTGGAAACACCATATATTTT. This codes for CASSYRTGAGNTIYF.

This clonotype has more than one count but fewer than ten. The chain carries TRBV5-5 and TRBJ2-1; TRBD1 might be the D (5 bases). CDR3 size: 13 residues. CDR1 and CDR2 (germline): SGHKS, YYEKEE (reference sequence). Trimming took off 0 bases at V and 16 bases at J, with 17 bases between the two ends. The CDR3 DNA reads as TGTGCCAGCAGCTTGGTGATAGGGGTCGAATTATTCTTC. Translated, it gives CASSLVIGVELFF.

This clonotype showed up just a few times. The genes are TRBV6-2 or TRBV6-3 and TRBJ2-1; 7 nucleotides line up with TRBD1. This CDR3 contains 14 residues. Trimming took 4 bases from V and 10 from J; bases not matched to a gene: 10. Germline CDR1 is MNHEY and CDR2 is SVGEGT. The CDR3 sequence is CASSSGGIRGEQFF. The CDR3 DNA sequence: TGTGCCAGCAGTTCAGGGGGTATCCGGGGAGAGCAGTTCTTC.

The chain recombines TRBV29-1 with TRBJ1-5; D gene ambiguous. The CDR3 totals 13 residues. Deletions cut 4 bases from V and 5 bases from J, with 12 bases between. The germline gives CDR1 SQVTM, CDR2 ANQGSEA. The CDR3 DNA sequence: TGCAGCGTTGCCTTAGGGTTGGATCAGCCCCAGCATTTT. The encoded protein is CSVALGLDQPQHF.

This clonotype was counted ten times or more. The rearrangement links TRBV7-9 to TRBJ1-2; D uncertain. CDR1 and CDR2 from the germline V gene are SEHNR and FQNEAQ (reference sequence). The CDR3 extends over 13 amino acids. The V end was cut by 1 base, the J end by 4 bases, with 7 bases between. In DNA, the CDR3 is TGTGCCAGCAGCTTAGAGCTTCTCTATGGCTACACCTTC. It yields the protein CASSLELLYGYTF.

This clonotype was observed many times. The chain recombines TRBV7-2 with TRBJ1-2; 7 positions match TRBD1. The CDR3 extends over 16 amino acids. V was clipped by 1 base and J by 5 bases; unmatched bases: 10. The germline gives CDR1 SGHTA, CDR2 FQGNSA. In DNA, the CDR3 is TGTGCCAGCAGCTTAGTGCAGGGGGTCTCGGGGTATGGCTACACCTTC. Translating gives CASSLVQGVSGYGYTF.

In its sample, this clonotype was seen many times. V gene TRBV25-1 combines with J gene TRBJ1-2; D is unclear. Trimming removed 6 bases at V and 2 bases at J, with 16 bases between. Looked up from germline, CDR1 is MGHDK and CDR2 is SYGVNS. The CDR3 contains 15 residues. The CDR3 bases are TGTGCCAGCAGGGAGGCCGGACCGTCGAACTATGGCTACACCTTC. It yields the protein CASREAGPSNYGYTF.

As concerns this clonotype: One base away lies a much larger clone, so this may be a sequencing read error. The DNA of the CDR3 is TGTGCCAGCGGAGAGGTGGTTTCACCCCACCACTTT. This gives the protein CASGEVVSPHHF. The chain links TRBV6-5 to TRBJ1-6; no firm D call. The CDR3 is 12 amino acids. The V gene's germline CDR1 is MNHEY and CDR2 SVGAGI.